In its sample, the clone carrying this T cell receptor beta chain was seen once. Its target is unknown. These data originate in a study of Graves' ophthalmopathy and Graves' hyperthyroidism. V shed 5 bases and J shed 3 bases, with 21 bases lying between them. Germline V lookup: CDR1 KGHDR, CDR2 SFDVKD. The CDR3 is 17 amino acids. Findings of the study overall: At about 70% sensitivity and approximately 78% specificity, the model predicted progression of the ophthalmopathy.

It was from 8 to 10 ml of fresh peripheral blood that the PBMCs came. RNA transcripts yielded amplified TCR beta CDR3 regions. The authors performed first-round RT-PCR with HTBI primers and then a second-round multiplex PCR. Each CDR3 protein is one row after TCRdb ran MiXCR on the multiplex PCR reads. Of 200,000 to 250,000 distinct CDR3 sequences in the sample, around 30% were seen once. V is TRBV24-1 and J is TRBJ1-1, with TRBD1 as a possible D gene (5 bases). Material for sequencing was peripheral blood. The TCR comes from a man aged 50 to 60 with Graves' ophthalmopathy. CDR3 in DNA: TGTGCCACCAGTGCCAGAGAAGTGTCAGGGTCGGACACTGAAGCTTTCTTT. This gives the protein CATSAREVSGSDTEAFF.